This entry lists 10 T cell receptor beta chains sequenced from one sample in a study of OX40 agonist ivuxolimab in advanced cancers. Profiled with immunoSEQ multiplex PCR; TCRdb holds only in-frame clones, not every one. This sample has 52,000 or so clones, with 84% found just once. The material sequenced was CD4+ or CD8+ T cells sorted from blood, taken in a trial of the OX40 agonist ivuxolimab. The receptors were sampled from an adult with an advanced solid tumor such as melanoma, head and neck, liver or kidney cancer.

The chain has TRBV15 and TRBJ2-5; a weak D match, TRBD1 (6 bases). CDR3 length: 15 amino acids. V was shortened by 1 base and J by 5 bases, with 14 bases between the two germline ends. Per germline, CDR1 LNHNV and CDR2 YYDKDF (reference sequence). CDR3 sequence: CATSRAPGVGETQYF. In nucleotides, the CDR3 is TGTGCCACCAGCAGAGCCCCAGGGGTCGGGGAGACCCAGTACTTC.

CDR3 bases: TGCAGTGCTAGAGTTCCGGGTACGCAGTATTTT. This gives the protein CSARVPGTQYF. The V gene is TRBV20-1, the J gene TRBJ2-3; D unclear. Trimming removed 1 base at V and 8 bases at J, with 7 bases between. The CDR3 is made up of 11 amino acids. Germline CDR1 DFQATT, CDR2 SNEGSKA (reference sequence).

The chain employs TRBV7-7 and TRBJ2-3; no firm D call. The CDR3 loop spans 15 amino acids. Trimming removed 0 bases at V and 2 bases at J, with 9 bases between. Germline V CDR1 and CDR2: SSHAT, FNYEAQ (reference sequence). The CDR3 here is CASSLADGHTDTQYF. DNA of the CDR3: TGTGCCAGCAGCTTAGCGGATGGGCACACAGATACGCAGTATTTT.

This chain connects TRBV5-6 to TRBJ2-5, with no clear D. V was cut by 2 bases and J by 8 bases, with 7 bases left in between. The CDR3 contains 11 residues. CDR1 SGHDT and CDR2 YYEEEE come from the germline V gene. The CDR3 nucleotides are TGTGCCAGCAGCTTTCAGGACACCCAGTACTTC. This codes for CASSFQDTQYF.

The chain uses TRBV29-1 and TRBJ1-5, with TRBD1 as a possible D gene (5 bases). This CDR3 region has 12 residues. V was pared by 6 bases and J by 4 bases, with 10 bases between. CDR1 is SQVTM, CDR2 ANQGSEA, per germline. The chain's CDR3 is CSVGDENQPQHF. DNA of the CDR3: TGCAGCGTGGGGGACGAAAATCAGCCCCAGCATTTT.

The rearrangement uses TRBV6-5 and TRBJ1-2; 10 nucleotides align to TRBD1. From germline, CDR1 is MNHEY and CDR2 SVGAGI. This CDR3 spans 14 amino acids. V was clipped by 2 bases and J by 6 bases; unmatched bases: 3. In DNA form, the CDR3 reads TGTGCCAGCAGTTACCGGGACAGGGGAAATGGCTACACCTTC. Its protein product is CASSYRDRGNGYTF.

The chain recombines TRBV19 with TRBJ1-5; D not resolved. The CDR3 contains 14 residues. V was trimmed by 8 bases and J by 2 bases, leaving 13 bases between them. Looked up from germline, CDR1 is LNHDA and CDR2 is SQIVND (reference sequence). CDR3 sequence: CASRWVSGNQPQHF. The CDR3 DNA reads TGTGCCAGTCGTTGGGTGTCGGGCAATCAGCCCCAGCATTTT.

This clone was counted a few times. This chain links TRBV7-3 with TRBJ1-1; D is unresolved. V was clipped by 4 bases and J by 4 bases, with 13 bases between them. The CDR3 is 14 residues long. Per germline, CDR1 SGHTA and CDR2 FQGTGA. The CDR3 region is CASSSEPFSTEAFF. The CDR3 nucleotides are TGTGCCAGCAGCTCCGAACCCTTTTCCACTGAAGCTTTCTTT.

This clone was observed once. The chain joins TRBV2 to TRBJ1-1, with unresolved D. This CDR3 spans 12 amino acids. Trimming pared 5 bases from V and 2 bases from J, leaving 6 bases between. Per germline, CDR1 SNHLY and CDR2 FYNNEI. The CDR3 bases are TGTGCCAGCAGTTGGGGTAACACTGAAGCTTTCTTT. Protein sequence: CASSWGNTEAFF.

The sample holds a few counts of this clone. The genes are TRBV7-3 and TRBJ1-1; D is uncertain. The V end lost 2 bases, the J end lost 7 bases, and 17 bases lay between the germline ends. The germline V gene has CDR1 SGHTA and CDR2 FQGTGA. The CDR3 is 15 amino acids. The CDR3 here is CASSLYGSPGSEAFF. The CDR3 DNA reads TGTGCCAGCAGCTTATATGGTTCCCCTGGGAGTGAAGCTTTCTTT. Complete variable domain (other parts from reference TRBV7-3 and TRBJ1-1): GAGVSQTPSNKVTEKGKYVELRCDPISGHTALYWYRQSLGQGPEFLIYFQGTGAADDSGLPNDRFFAVRPEGSVSTLKIQRTERGDSAVYLCASSLYGSPGSEAFFGQGTRLTVV.